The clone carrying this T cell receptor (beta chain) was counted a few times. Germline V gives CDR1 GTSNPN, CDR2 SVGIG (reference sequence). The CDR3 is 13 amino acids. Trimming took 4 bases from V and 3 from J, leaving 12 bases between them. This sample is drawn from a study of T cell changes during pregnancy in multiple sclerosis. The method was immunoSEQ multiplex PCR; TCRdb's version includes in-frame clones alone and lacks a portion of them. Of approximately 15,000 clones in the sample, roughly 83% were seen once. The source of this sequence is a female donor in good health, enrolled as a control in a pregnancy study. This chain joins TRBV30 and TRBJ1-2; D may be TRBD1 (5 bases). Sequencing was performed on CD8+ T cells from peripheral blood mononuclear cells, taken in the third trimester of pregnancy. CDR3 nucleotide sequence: TGTGCCTGGAACTCAGGGTTTGACTATGGCTACACCTTC. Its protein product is CAWNSGFDYGYTF.